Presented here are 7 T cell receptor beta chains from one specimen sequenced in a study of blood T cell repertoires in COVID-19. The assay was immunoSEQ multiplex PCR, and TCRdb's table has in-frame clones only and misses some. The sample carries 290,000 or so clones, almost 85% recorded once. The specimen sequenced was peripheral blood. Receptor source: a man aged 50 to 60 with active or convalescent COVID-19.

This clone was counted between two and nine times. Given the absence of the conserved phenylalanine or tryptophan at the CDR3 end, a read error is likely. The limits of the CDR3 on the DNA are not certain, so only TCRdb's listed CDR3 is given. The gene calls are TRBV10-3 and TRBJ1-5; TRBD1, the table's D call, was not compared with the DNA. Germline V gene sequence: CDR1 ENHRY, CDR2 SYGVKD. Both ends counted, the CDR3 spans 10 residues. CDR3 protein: CAITGTGVER.

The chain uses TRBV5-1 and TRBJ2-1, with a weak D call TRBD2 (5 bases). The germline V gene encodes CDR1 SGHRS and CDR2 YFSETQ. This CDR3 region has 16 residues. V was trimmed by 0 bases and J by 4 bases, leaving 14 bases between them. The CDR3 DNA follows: TGCGCCAGCAGCTTGGCGGCGGGCCCGGGGTACAATGAGCAGTTCTTC. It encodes CASSLAAGPGYNEQFF. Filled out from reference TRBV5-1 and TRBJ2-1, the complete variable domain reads KAGVTQTPRYLIKTRGQQVTLSCSPISGHRSVSWYQQTPGQGLQFLFEYFSETQRNKGNFPGRFSGRQFSNSRSEMNVSTLELGDSALYLCASSLAAGPGYNEQFFGPGTRLTVL.

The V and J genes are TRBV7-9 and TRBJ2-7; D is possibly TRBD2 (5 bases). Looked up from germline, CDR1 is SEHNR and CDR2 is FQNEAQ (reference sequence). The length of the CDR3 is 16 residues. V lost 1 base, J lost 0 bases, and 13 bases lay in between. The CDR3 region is CASSLVRGLGSYEQYF. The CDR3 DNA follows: TGTGCCAGCAGCTTAGTACGGGGTTTGGGCTCCTACGAGCAGTACTTC.

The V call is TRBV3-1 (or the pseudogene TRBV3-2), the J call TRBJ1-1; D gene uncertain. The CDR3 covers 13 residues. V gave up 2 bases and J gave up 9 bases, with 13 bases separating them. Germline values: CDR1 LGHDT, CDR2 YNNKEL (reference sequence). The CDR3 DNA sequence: TGTGCCAGCAGCCAAAAGGCAGCGCTCCAAGCTTTCTTT. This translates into CASSQKAALQAFF.

CDR3 protein: CASSLERLAGSNNEQFF. The CDR3 region has the DNA TGTGCCAGCAGTTTAGAAAGGCTAGCGGGAAGCAACAATGAGCAGTTCTTC. This sequence joins TRBV28 and TRBJ2-1, with 9 bases lining up with TRBD2. V lost 2 bases, J lost 5 bases, and 10 bases stayed unmatched. CDR1 is MDHEN, CDR2 SYDVKM, per germline. The CDR3 has 17 amino acids. The complete variable domain, with remaining parts taken from reference TRBV28 and TRBJ2-1, reads DVKVTQSSRYLVKRTGEKVFLECVQDMDHENMFWYRQDPGLGLRLIYFSYDVKMKEKGDIPEGYSVSREKKERFSLILESASTNQTSMYLCASSLERLAGSNNEQFFGPGTRLTVL.

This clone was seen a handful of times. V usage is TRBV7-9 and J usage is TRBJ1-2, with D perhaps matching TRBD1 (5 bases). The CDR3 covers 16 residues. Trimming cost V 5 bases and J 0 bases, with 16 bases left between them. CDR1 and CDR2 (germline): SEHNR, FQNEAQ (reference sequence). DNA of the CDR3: TGTGCCAGCAGCCTCTCCCGGGGGAGAACTAACTATGGCTACACCTTC. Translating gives CASSLSRGRTNYGYTF.

CDR3 residues: CASSAIRGTNEKLFF. The DNA of the CDR3 is TGTGCCAGCAGTGCCATCAGGGGGACTAATGAAAAACTGTTTTTT. This rearrangement joins TRBV27 to TRBJ1-4, with 7 positions matching TRBD1. The CDR3 consists of 15 residues. Germline CDR1 and CDR2: MNHEY and SMNVEV (reference sequence). The ends lost 5 bases at V and 2 bases at J; junction bases unmatched: 5.